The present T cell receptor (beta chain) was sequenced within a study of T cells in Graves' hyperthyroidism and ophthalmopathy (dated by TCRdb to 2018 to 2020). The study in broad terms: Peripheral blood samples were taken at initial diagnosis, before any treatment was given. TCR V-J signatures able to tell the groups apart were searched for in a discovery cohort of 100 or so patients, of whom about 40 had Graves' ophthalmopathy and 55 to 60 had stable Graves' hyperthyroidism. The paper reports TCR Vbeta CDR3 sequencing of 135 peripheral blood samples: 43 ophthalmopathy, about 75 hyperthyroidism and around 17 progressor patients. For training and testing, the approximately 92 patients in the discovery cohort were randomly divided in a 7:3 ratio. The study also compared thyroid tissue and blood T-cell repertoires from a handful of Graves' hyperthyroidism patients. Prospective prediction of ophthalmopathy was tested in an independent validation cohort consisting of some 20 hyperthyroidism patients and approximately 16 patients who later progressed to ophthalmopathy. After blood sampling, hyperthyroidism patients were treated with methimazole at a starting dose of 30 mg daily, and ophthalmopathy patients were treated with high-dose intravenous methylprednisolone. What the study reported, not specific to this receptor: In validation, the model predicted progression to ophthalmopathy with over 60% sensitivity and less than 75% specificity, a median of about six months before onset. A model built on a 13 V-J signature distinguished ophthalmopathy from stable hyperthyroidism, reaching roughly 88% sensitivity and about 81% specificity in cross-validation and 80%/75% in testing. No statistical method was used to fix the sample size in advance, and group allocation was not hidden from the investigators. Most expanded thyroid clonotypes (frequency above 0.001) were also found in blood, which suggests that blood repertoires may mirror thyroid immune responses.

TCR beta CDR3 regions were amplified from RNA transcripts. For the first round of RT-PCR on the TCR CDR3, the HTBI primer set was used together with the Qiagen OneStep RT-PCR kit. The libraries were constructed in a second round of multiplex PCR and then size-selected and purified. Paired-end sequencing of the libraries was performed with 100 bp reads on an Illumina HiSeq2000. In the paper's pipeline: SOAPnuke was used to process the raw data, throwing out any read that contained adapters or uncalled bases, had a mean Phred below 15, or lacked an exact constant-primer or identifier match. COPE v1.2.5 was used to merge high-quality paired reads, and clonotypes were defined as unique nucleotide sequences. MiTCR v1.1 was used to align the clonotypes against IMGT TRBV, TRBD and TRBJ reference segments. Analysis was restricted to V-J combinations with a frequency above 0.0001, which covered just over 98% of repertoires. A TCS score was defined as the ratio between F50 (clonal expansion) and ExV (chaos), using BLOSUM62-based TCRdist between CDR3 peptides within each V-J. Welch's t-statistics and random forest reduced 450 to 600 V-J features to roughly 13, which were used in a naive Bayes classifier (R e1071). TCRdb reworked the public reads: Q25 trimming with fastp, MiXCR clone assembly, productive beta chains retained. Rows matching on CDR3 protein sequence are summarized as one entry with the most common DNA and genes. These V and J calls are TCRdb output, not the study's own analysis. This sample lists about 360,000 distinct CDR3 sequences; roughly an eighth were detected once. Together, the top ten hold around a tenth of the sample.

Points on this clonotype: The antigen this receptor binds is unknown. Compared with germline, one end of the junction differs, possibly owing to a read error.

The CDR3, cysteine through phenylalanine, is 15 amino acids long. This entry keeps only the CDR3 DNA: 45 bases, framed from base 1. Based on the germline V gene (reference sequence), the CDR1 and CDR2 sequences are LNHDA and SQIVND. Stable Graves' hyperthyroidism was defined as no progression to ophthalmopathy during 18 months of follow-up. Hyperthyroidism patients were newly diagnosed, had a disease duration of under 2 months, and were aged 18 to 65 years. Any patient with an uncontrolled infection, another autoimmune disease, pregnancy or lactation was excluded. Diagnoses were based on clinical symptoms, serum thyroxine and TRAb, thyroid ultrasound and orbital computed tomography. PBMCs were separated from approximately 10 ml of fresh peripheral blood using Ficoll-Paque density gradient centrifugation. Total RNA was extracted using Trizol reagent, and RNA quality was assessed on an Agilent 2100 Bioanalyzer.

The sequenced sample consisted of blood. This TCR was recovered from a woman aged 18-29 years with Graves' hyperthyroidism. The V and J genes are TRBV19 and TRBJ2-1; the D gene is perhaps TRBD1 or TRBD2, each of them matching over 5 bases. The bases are TGTACCAGTAGTGAGGGACCCTACGACTACAATGAGCAGTTCTTC. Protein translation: CTSSEGPYDYNEQFF.